What follows are 19 T cell receptor beta chains derived from one specimen sequenced in a study of cytomegalovirus exposure and HLA in healthy donors. The PCR used 60 Vbeta and 13 Jbeta primers. Measured with immunoSEQ multiplex PCR; TCRdb has only the in-frame clones, and not every one. The sample includes more than 95,000 clones, roughly three quarters of them seen just once. Material: PBMCs. The receptors stem from a man aged 35 to 55 in good health and CMV-seronegative.

The V gene is TRBV6-4, the J gene TRBJ1-6, with a tentative D call TRBD1 (5 bases). The CDR3 consists of 15 residues. Trimming stripped 0 bases from V and 6 bases from J, with 9 bases between. Germline CDR1 and CDR2: MRHNA and SNTAGT. The CDR3: CASSDSKGVNSPLHF. CDR3 nucleotides: TGTGCCAGCAGTGACTCGAAAGGGGTTAATTCACCCCTCCACTTT.

This clone was counted only a few times. J is TRBJ1-4 and V is TRBV18; 7 bases align to TRBD1. This CDR3 has 15 residues. Germline V gene lookup returns CDR1 KGHSH and CDR2 LQKENI. V lost 6 bases to trimming and J lost 4 bases; unmatched junction nucleotides: 8. CDR3 sequence reads: CASSPNRDSNEKLFF. Here the CDR3 DNA reads TGTGCCAGCTCGCCCAACCGGGACAGTAATGAAAAACTGTTTTTT.

This sequence joins TRBV6-1 and TRBJ2-7; TRBD1 matches at 7 bases. Trimming cost V 3 bases and J 6 bases; bases outside gene matches: 8. The CDR3 contains 14 residues. The germline V gene has CDR1 MNHNS and CDR2 SASEGT. CDR3 in DNA: TGTGCCAGCAGTGACCCGGGACAGTGGGCCGAGCAGTACTTC. It translates to CASSDPGQWAEQYF.

This clone was recorded a few times. The V call is TRBV19, the J call TRBJ1-1; 7 bases match TRBD1. Germline loops: CDR1 LNHDA, CDR2 SQIVND (reference sequence). Germline trimming cut 2 bases from V and 2 bases from J; bases unmatched to any gene: 2. The CDR3 consists of 14 residues. The DNA of the CDR3 is TGTGCCAGTAGTATACAGGGGGGAAACACTGAAGCTTTCTTT. This gives the protein CASSIQGGNTEAFF.

In DNA form, the CDR3 reads TGTGCCAGCAGCTCGGGACATTGGAGCACCTTC. Amino acids: CASSSGHWSTF. The chain combines TRBV6-5 with TRBJ1-2; D possibly corresponds to TRBD1 (6 bases). V lost 6 bases, J lost 13 bases, and 15 bases lay in between. The germline CDR1 and CDR2 sequences are MNHEY and SVGAGI. There are 11 residues in the CDR3.

CDR3: CASSQGQGRGTGELFF. DNA for the CDR3: TGCGCCAGCAGCCAAGGACAGGGAAGAGGTACCGGGGAGCTGTTTTTT. J is TRBJ2-2 and V is TRBV5-1; 8 bases map to TRBD1. The ends lost 4 bases at V and 5 bases at J; junction bases unmatched: 10. The CDR3 is 16 amino acids. CDR1 and CDR2 (germline): SGHRS, YFSETQ.

The V call is TRBV27, the J call TRBJ2-1; 11 bases align to TRBD2. Germline values: CDR1 MNHEY, CDR2 SMNVEV (reference sequence). V trimming: 10 bases; J trimming: 8 bases; junction bases outside the gene matches: 7. The CDR3 extends over 13 amino acids. The CDR3, as DNA: TGTGCCACCAGACTAGCGGGGTGGGATGAGCAGTTCTTC. Translation gives CATRLAGWDEQFF.

This clone has just one count. CDR3 coding DNA: TGTGCCAGCGACAAACAGCGGACTAATGAAAAACTGTTTTTT. Amino acids: CASDKQRTNEKLFF. The gene calls are TRBV7-3 and TRBJ1-4; D is undetermined. The CDR3 contains 14 residues. Deletions cut 8 bases from V and 2 bases from J, with 12 bases between. Germline assignment: CDR1 SGHTA and CDR2 FQGTGA.

The chain employs TRBV5-1 and TRBJ2-2; 10 bases fit TRBD2. CDR1 is SGHRS and CDR2 is YFSETQ in the germline V gene. CDR3 size: 15 residues. V was clipped by 4 bases and J by 2 bases; unmatched bases: 2. The CDR3 loop is CASSGLAENTGELFF. For the CDR3, the DNA is TGCGCCAGCAGCGGACTAGCGGAAAACACCGGGGAGCTGTTTTTT. The full variable domain, its missing parts supplied by reference TRBV5-1 and TRBJ2-2, is KAGVTQTPRYLIKTRGQQVTLSCSPISGHRSVSWYQQTPGQGLQFLFEYFSETQRNKGNFPGRFSGRQFSNSRSEMNVSTLELGDSALYLCASSGLAENTGELFFGEGSRLTVL.

The chain couples TRBV9 to TRBJ2-6, with a weak D call TRBD2 (5 bases). Trimming shortened V by 0 bases and J by 6 bases, and 19 bases separated the two germline ends. This CDR3 has 18 residues. Germline CDR1 is SGDLS and CDR2 is YYNGEE. CDR3 amino acids: CASSVDRGRPGEANVLTF. The CDR3 DNA sequence: TGTGCCAGCAGCGTAGATCGCGGGCGGCCCGGGGAGGCCAACGTCCTGACTTTC.

The CDR3 DNA reads as TGTGCCAGCAGTTACGGATCGGCGGGAGGGCCTACTGAGCAGTTCTTC. The encoded protein is CASSYGSAGGPTEQFF. The chain combines TRBV6-5 with TRBJ2-1, with TRBD2 matching 9 bases. Germline CDR1 and CDR2: MNHEY and SVGAGI. This CDR3 has 16 residues. With 2 bases clipped from V and 9 bases from J, the junction kept 11 bases outside the gene matches.

The genes are TRBV5-4 and TRBJ2-3; D might be TRBD1 (5 bases). This CDR3 comprises 15 residues. CDR1 is SGHNT and CDR2 is YYREEE in the germline V gene (reference sequence). V was pared by 4 bases and J by 0 bases, with 12 bases between. CDR3 sequence reads: CASSRIGDSTDTQYF. DNA for the CDR3: TGTGCCAGCAGCCGAATAGGGGATAGCACAGATACGCAGTATTTT. Based on the CDR3 plus reference TRBV5-4 and TRBJ2-3, the full variable domain is ETGVTQSPTHLIKTRGQQVTLRCSSQSGHNTVSWYQQALGQGPQFIFQYYREEENGRGNFPPRFSGLQFPNYSSELNVNALELDDSALYLCASSRIGDSTDTQYFGPGTRLTVL.

V is TRBV2 and J is TRBJ2-3; TRBD1 might be the D (5 bases). The V gene lost 9 bases and the J gene lost 1 base, with 14 bases spanning the gap. Germline V CDR1 and CDR2: SNHLY, FYNNEI. This CDR3 is 14 amino acids long. In DNA form, the CDR3 reads TGTGCCAGTTTGGGGCTGCGCCGCACAGATACGCAGTATTTT. Translating it yields CASLGLRRTDTQYF.

This chain joins TRBV10-1 and TRBJ2-1; D is ambiguous. The V and J ends lost 3 bases and 2 bases respectively, with 14 bases between them. The CDR3 is 16 residues long. Per germline, CDR1 WNHNN and CDR2 SYGVQD (reference sequence). Here the CDR3 DNA reads TGCGCCAGCAGTGAAGAAGTGACAACCCCCTACAATGAGCAGTTCTTC. Its protein is CASSEEVTTPYNEQFF.

The chain combines TRBV7-9 with TRBJ1-1; 8 bases are shared with TRBD1. Germline V gene sequence: CDR1 SEHNR, CDR2 FQNEAQ (reference sequence). The ends lost 5 bases at V and 6 bases at J; junction bases unmatched: 11. The CDR3 covers 15 residues. This CDR3 reads CASSPRTGRDAEAFF. The CDR3 DNA sequence: TGTGCCAGCAGCCCTCGGACAGGGAGGGACGCTGAAGCTTTCTTT.

The rearrangement uses TRBV6-4 and TRBJ2-7; TRBD2 aligns across 12 bases. The germline gives CDR1 MRHNA, CDR2 SNTAGT. The CDR3 sequence is 15 residues long. V trimming: 2 bases; J trimming: 4 bases; junction bases outside the gene matches: 3. The CDR3 DNA reads TGTGCCAGCAGTGACAACCTAGCGGGAGGGTACGAGCAGTACTTC. Amino acid sequence: CASSDNLAGGYEQYF.

The chain carries TRBV28 and TRBJ1-5; D is uncertain. This CDR3 spans 13 amino acids. With 6 bases removed from V and 6 bases from J, the gap between germline ends came to 12 bases. Per the germline V gene, CDR1 is MDHEN and CDR2 is SYDVKM. Here the CDR3 reads CASSPGVLQPQHF. The DNA for the CDR3 is TGTGCCAGCAGCCCCGGGGTCCTTCAGCCCCAGCATTTT.

This clone has more than one count but fewer than ten. This sequence joins TRBV4-2 and TRBJ2-1, with 11 bases fitting TRBD2. V gave up 1 base and J gave up 8 bases; unmatched junction bases: 10. The CDR3 loop spans 17 amino acids. Germline-derived CDR1 and CDR2 are LGHNA and YNFKEQ. Written as DNA, the CDR3 is TGTGCCAGCAGCCAAGCCCATACTAGCGGGAGTGAAGATGAGCAGTTCTTC. As protein: CASSQAHTSGSEDEQFF.

V and J are TRBV6-5 and TRBJ2-1, with a weak D call TRBD2 (6 bases). V was shortened by 7 bases and J by 9 bases, with 19 bases between the two germline ends. Germline CDR1 reads MNHEY; CDR2 reads SVGAGI. This CDR3 is built from 14 residues. The CDR3 DNA reads as TGTGCCAGCAATCCAAGACTAGAAGGGTCTGAGCAGTTCTTC. Its translation: CASNPRLEGSEQFF.